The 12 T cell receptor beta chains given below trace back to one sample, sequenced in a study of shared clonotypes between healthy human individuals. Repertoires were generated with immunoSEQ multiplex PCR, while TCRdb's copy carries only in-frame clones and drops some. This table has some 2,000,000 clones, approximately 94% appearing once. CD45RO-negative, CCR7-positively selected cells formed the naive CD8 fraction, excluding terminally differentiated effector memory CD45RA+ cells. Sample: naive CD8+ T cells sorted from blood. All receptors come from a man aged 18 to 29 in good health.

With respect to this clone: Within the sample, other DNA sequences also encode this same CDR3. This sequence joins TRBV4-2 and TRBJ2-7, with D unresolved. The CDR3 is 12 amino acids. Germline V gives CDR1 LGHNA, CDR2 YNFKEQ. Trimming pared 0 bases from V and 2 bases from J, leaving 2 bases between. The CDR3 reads CASSQDPYEQYF. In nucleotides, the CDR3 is TGTGCCAGCAGCCAAGACCCCTACGAGCAGTACTTC.

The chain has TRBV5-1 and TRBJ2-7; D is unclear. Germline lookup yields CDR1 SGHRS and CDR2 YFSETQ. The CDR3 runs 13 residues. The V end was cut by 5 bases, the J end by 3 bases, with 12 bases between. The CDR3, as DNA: TGCGCCAGCAGGGCAGGTCACCGCTACGAGCAGTACTTC. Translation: CASRAGHRYEQYF.

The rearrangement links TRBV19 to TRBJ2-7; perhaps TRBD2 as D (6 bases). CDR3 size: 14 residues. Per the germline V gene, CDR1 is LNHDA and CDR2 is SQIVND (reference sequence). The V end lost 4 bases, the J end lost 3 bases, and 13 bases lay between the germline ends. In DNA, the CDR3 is TGTGCCAGTAGTACTTCCGCCGGGGGCTACGAGCAGTACTTC. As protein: CASSTSAGGYEQYF.

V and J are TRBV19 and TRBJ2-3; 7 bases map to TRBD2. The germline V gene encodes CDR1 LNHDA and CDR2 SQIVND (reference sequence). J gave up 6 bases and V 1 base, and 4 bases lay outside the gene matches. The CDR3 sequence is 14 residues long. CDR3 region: CASSIGLAIDTQYF. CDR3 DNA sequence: TGTGCCAGTAGTATAGGACTAGCTATTGATACGCAGTATTTT.

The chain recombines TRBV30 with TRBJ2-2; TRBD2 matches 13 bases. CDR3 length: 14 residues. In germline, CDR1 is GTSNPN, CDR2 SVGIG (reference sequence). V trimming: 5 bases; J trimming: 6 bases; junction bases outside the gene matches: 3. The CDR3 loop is CAWGLAGAPGELFF. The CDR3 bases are TGTGCCTGGGGACTAGCGGGGGCTCCCGGGGAGCTGTTTTTT.

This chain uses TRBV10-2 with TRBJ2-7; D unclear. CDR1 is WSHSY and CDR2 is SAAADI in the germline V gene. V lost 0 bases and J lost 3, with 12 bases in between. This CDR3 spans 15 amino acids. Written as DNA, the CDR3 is TGCGCCAGCAGTGAGTCTGGCTCAACCTACTACGAGCAGTACTTC. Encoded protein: CASSESGSTYYEQYF.

This CDR3 reads CASGTSFADTQYF. The CDR3 DNA follows: TGTGCCAGCGGGACAAGCTTCGCGGATACGCAGTATTTT. The V and J genes are TRBV9 and TRBJ2-3, with a weak D call TRBD1 (6 bases). Per the germline V gene, CDR1 is SGDLS and CDR2 is YYNGEE. The CDR3 loop spans 13 amino acids. V was cut by 7 bases and J by 6 bases, with 15 bases left in between.

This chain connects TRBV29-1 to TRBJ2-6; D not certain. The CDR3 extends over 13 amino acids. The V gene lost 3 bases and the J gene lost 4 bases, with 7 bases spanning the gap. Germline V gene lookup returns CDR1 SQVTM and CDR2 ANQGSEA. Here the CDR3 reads CSVDVTGANVLTF. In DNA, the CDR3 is TGCAGCGTTGACGTGACAGGGGCCAACGTCCTGACTTTC.

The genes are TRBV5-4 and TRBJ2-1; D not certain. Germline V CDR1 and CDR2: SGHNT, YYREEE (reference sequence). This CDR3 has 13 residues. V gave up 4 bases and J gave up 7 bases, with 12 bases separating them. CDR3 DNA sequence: TGTGCCAGCAGCCTCACCCCCGGTAATGAGCAGTTCTTC. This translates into CASSLTPGNEQFF.

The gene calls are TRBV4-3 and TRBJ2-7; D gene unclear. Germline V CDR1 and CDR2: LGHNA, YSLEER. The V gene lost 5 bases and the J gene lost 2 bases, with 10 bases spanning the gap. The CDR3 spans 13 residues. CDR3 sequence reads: CASSLGRAYEQYF. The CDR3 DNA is TGCGCCAGCAGCTTAGGGCGTGCCTACGAGCAGTACTTC.

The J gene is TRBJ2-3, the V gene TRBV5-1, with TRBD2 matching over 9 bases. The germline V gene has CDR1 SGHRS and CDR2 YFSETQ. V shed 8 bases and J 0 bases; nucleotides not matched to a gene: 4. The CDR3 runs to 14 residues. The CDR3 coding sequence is TGCGCCAGACAAGCGGGAGGAAGCACAGATACGCAGTATTTT. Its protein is CARQAGGSTDTQYF.

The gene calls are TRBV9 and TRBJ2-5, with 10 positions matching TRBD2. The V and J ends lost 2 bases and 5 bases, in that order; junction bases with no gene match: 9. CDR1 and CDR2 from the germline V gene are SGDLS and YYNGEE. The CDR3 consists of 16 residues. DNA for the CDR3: TGTGCCAGCAGCGTGGAAAGCGGGGGGGCGCAGGAGACCCAGTACTTC. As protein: CASSVESGGAQETQYF.